Below, 2 T cell receptor beta chains from the same sample are listed, as sequenced in a study of blood T cell repertoires in COVID-19. The repertoire was sequenced with immunoSEQ multiplex PCR; TCRdb's copy has only in-frame clones and lacks some. The sample holds 78,000 or so clones, under 85% seen once. Input material: peripheral blood. All receptors come from a human donor in a cohort sampled during active COVID-19.

This clone was seen a single time. The rearrangement uses TRBV18 and TRBJ2-3, with 8 bases aligning to TRBD1. CDR1 is KGHSH, CDR2 LQKENI, per germline. Trimming at V came to 3 bases and at J to 1 base, leaving 6 bases not matched to a gene. The CDR3 totals 16 residues. The CDR3 nucleotides read TGTGCCAGCTCACCTCTGACAGGGGTGGGCACAGATACGCAGTATTTT. This gives the protein CASSPLTGVGTDTQYF.

The count of this clone is one. This rearrangement joins TRBV5-4 to TRBJ1-3, with D unclear. Germline values: CDR1 SGHNT, CDR2 YYREEE (reference sequence). The CDR3 totals 13 residues. The germline V and J ends were trimmed by 4 bases and 8 bases, with 13 bases remaining between them. The CDR3: CASSGRVRDTIYF. CDR3 in DNA: TGTGCCAGCAGCGGTCGGGTGAGGGACACCATATATTTT.